The rows below give T cell receptor beta chains drawn from one sample of a study of Tregs in tolerant kidney transplant recipients. Libraries were prepared by immunoSEQ multiplex PCR; TCRdb keeps only in-frame clonotypes and omits some of them. The sample lists around 74,000 clones; roughly 98% were seen once. The input for sequencing was CD4+ T cells from blood, taken before the transplant. The receptors were sampled from a human donor who received a combined kidney and bone marrow transplant. CDR3s include the opening cysteine and the closing phenylalanine or tryptophan. The order of the fields is D gene, V gene, J gene, clone size, CDR3 DNA, CDR3 protein. The D gene is left open where the match is weak. Expanded clones get a size class; other rows say once, few or many, or leave the size out.

>TRBD2|TRBV13|TRBJ2-2|.
TGTGCCAGCAGCGCCCTAGCGGGGGGGAACACCGGGGAGCTGTTTTTT
CASSALAGGNTGELFF
>.|TRBV7-9|TRBJ1-2|.
TGTGCCAGCAGCTCAATGACACCTTCCTATGGCTACACCTTC
CASSSMTPSYGYTF
>.|TRBV7-2|TRBJ1-1|.
TGTGCCAGCAGCGGGCCGATCACCCTCATGAACACTGAAGCTTTCTTT
CASSGPITLMNTEAFF
>.|TRBV18|TRBJ1-1|.
TGTGCCAGCTCACCGGCAGGGGCAGAGACTGAAGCTTTCTTT
CASSPAGAETEAFF
>TRBD2|TRBV18|TRBJ2-7|.
TGTGCCAGCTCACCGGCTAGCGGGATCCAATACGAGCAGTACTTC
CASSPASGIQYEQYF
>TRBD1|TRBV18|TRBJ1-2|.
TGTGCCAGCTCACCAGGACAGGGGGTATATGGCTACACCTTC
CASSPGQGVYGYTF
>.|TRBV7-9|TRBJ1-4|.
TGTGCCAGCAGCTTATATCCTAATAATGAAAAACTGTTTTTT
CASSLYPNNEKLFF
>.|TRBV7-2|TRBJ2-4|once
TGTGCCAGCAGCCCTGGGGGAGGCATTCAGTACTTC
CASSPGGGIQYF
>.|TRBV2|TRBJ2-5|.
TGTGCCAGCGTTTTGGCGGTGGGAGAGACCCAGTACTTC
CASVLAVGETQYF
>.|TRBV6-5|TRBJ2-1|once
TGTGCCAGCAGTTTCGGGAGCCCGAGGTACAATGAGCAGTTCTTC
CASSFGSPRYNEQFF
>.|TRBV7-9|TRBJ1-2|.
TGTGCCAGCAGCTCTGTGGGCTACACCTTC
CASSSVGYTF
>.|TRBV7-2|TRBJ2-5|.
TGTGCCAGCAGCTTAGAGCCGGGGCAAGAGACCCAGTACTTC
CASSLEPGQETQYF
>TRBD1|TRBV5-1|TRBJ2-5|.
TGCGCCAGCAGGACAGGGGTAGGGGAGACCCAGTACTTC
CASRTGVGETQYF
>.|TRBV11-2|TRBJ2-5|.
TGTGCCAGCAGCTTACGTTCTAGATCAGAGACCCAGTACTTC
CASSLRSRSETQYF
>.|TRBV4-3|TRBJ1-2|.
TGCGCCAGCAGCCAAGTGACAGACTTCTATGGCTACACCTTC
CASSQVTDFYGYTF
>.|TRBV5-1|TRBJ1-4|.
TGCGCCAGCAGCTTAATGCAGGGGTTTAGGGAAAAACTGTTTTTT
CASSLMQGFREKLFF
>TRBD1|TRBV25-1|TRBJ1-2|.
TGTGCCAGCAGCTCCCCAGGGGGCTATGGCTACACCTTC
CASSSPGGYGYTF
>.|TRBV21-1|TRBJ1-4|.
TGTGCCAGCCGGGACAGGGTGTGGAGTGTTAATGAAAAACTGTTTTTT
CASRDRVWSVNEKLFF
>TRBD2|TRBV7-9|TRBJ2-7|.
TGTGCCAGCAGCTTAGCCGGGGGGTCCTACGAGCAGTACTTC
CASSLAGGSYEQYF
>.|TRBV7-9|TRBJ2-1|.
TGTGCCAGCAGACTGGGAGACCGAACCCCCTACAATGAGCAGTTCTTC
CASRLGDRTPYNEQFF
>.|TRBV18|TRBJ2-7|once
TGTGCCAGCTCACTCACCCACACCAGGGGAGCCTACGAGCAGTACTTC
CASSLTHTRGAYEQYF
>TRBD2|TRBV10-3|TRBJ2-2|.
TGTGCCATCAGCGAACCGGGACTAGCGGGAGTTCGGACCGGGGAGCTGTTTTTT
CAISEPGLAGVRTGELFF
>.|TRBV28|TRBJ1-2|.
TGTGCCAGCAGTAGACCCCAGGGCTTTAACTATGGCTACACCTTC
CASSRPQGFNYGYTF
>TRBD2|TRBV9|TRBJ2-1|.
TGTGCCAGCAGCGGTGGGACTAGTCGCTACAATGAGCAGTTCTTC
CASSGGTSRYNEQFF
>.|TRBV21-1|TRBJ2-1|.
TGTGCCAGCAGCTTAAGACTAGCGGGGATTTTCTACAATGAGCAGTTCTTC
CASSLRLAGIFYNEQFF
>TRBD1|TRBV27|TRBJ1-2|.
TGTGCCAGCAGGCCCTTCCTTGGACAGGGTCTCGACTACACCTTC
CASRPFLGQGLDYTF
>TRBD1|TRBV14|TRBJ2-7|.
TGTGCCAGCAGCCGGGACAGGGCCAGGGAGCAGTACTTC
CASSRDRAREQYF